The 23 T cell receptor beta chains in this list originate from one sample, sequenced in a study of cytomegalovirus exposure and HLA in healthy donors. Amplification used 60 Vbeta primers and 13 Jbeta primers. Generated by immunoSEQ multiplex PCR, the TCRdb table keeps only in-frame clones and is missing some. The sample has approximately 100,000 clones, around three quarters seen once. The sample was PBMCs. The receptor source for this set is a human donor in good health.

This clone occurred a few times. The genes are TRBV2 and TRBJ1-5; weak D call: TRBD1 (5 bases). Germline CDR1 SNHLY, CDR2 FYNNEI. The CDR3 contains 13 residues. V was trimmed by 6 bases and J by 4 bases, leaving 10 bases between them. CDR3 sequence reads: CASSTQVNQPQHF. CDR3 nucleotides: TGTGCCAGCAGCACACAGGTAAATCAGCCCCAGCATTTT.

This clone appeared a few times. This sequence joins TRBV5-1 and TRBJ2-1; 12 nucleotides align to TRBD2. The CDR3 covers 14 residues. Germline-derived CDR1 and CDR2 are SGHRS and YFSETQ. Trimming cost V 5 bases and J 8 bases; bases outside gene matches: 5. CDR3 nucleotide sequence: TGCGCCAGCAGGCTAGCGGGGGGGCACGATGAGCAGTTCTTC. This translates into CASRLAGGHDEQFF.

The gene calls are TRBV2 and TRBJ1-4; the D is unclear. V lost 2 bases and J lost 8, with 12 bases in between. CDR1 SNHLY and CDR2 FYNNEI come from the germline V gene. This CDR3 comprises 14 residues. The DNA of the CDR3 is TGTGCCAGCAGTGAATTAACAGCTTTGGAAAAACTGTTTTTT. It codes for CASSELTALEKLFF.

The chain carries TRBV5-4 and TRBJ2-3; D is perhaps TRBD1 (7 bases). From germline, CDR1 is SGHNT and CDR2 YYREEE (reference sequence). V lost 2 bases, J lost 5 bases, and 15 bases lay in between. The CDR3 has 15 residues. The CDR3 nucleotides read TGTGCCAGCAGCTTACAACGACAGGGAGGAGATACGCAGTATTTT. Translated, it gives CASSLQRQGGDTQYF.

This chain connects TRBV6-1 to TRBJ1-6, with 8 bases lining up with TRBD1. The trim removed 1 base at V and 6 bases at J, leaving 8 bases unmatched. CDR1 and CDR2 (germline): MNHNS, SASEGT. The CDR3 runs 17 residues. CDR3 nucleotide sequence: TGTGCCAGCAGTGAAGTTTCCGGGACAGGCCTTAATTCACCCCTCCACTTT. Translation: CASSEVSGTGLNSPLHF.

Concerning this clone itself: Other nucleotide sequences from this sample produce the same CDR3. This sequence joins TRBV5-4 and TRBJ1-1; a possible D gene is TRBD1 (6 bases). From germline, CDR1 is SGHNT and CDR2 YYREEE (reference sequence). This CDR3 region has 14 residues. V gave up 4 bases and J gave up 1 base, with 11 bases separating them. For the CDR3, the DNA is TGTGCCAGCAGCCTACAGGGTGGGAACACTGAAGCTTTCTTT. Its protein is CASSLQGGNTEAFF.

The chain employs TRBV4-1 and TRBJ2-5; 7 bases map to TRBD2. The CDR3 covers 16 residues. Germline trimming cut 0 bases from V and 3 bases from J; bases unmatched to any gene: 7. The V gene's germline CDR1 is MGHRA and CDR2 YSYEKL. The CDR3 loop reads CASSQDRDYWEETQYF. The CDR3 DNA sequence: TGCGCCAGCAGCCAAGATCGGGACTATTGGGAAGAGACCCAGTACTTC.

The chain is built from TRBV21-1 and TRBJ1-4. TRBV21-1 is termed a pseudogene. The CDR3 length is 17 residues. CDR3 sequence (DNA): TGTGCCAGCAGCAAAGCCATCGGAGAGGCGACGTTTGAAAAACTGTTTTTT. Amino acids: CASSKAIGEATFEKLFF.

The J gene is TRBJ1-2, the V gene TRBV2; D is ambiguous. V shed 2 bases and J shed 3 bases, with 13 bases lying between them. This CDR3 comprises 15 residues. The germline gives CDR1 SNHLY, CDR2 FYNNEI. The CDR3 sequence is CASSESLRADYGYTF. CDR3 nucleotide sequence: TGTGCCAGCAGTGAATCACTGCGGGCTGACTATGGCTACACCTTC.

The genes are TRBV7-9 and TRBJ2-7; 8 positions match TRBD2. The CDR3 totals 13 residues. Per the germline V gene, CDR1 is SEHNR and CDR2 is FQNEAQ (reference sequence). Trimming took 5 bases from V and 4 from J; bases not matched to a gene: 4. The CDR3 is CASSDSGTYEQYF. As DNA, the CDR3 is TGTGCCAGCAGCGATAGCGGGACGTACGAGCAGTACTTC.

The rearrangement joins TRBV19 to TRBJ1-1, with a weak D call TRBD1 (5 bases). V was cut by 2 bases and J by 5 bases, with 12 bases left in between. In germline, CDR1 is LNHDA, CDR2 SQIVND (reference sequence). This CDR3 is built from 14 residues. In DNA form, the CDR3 reads TGTGCCAGTAGTATATTATCGGGGGGGACTGAAGCTTTCTTT. Residues: CASSILSGGTEAFF.

The chain has TRBV6-5 and TRBJ2-7; D remains ambiguous. Deletions cut 5 bases from V and 3 bases from J, with 14 bases between. This CDR3 is built from 14 residues. CDR1 MNHEY and CDR2 SVGAGI come from the germline V gene. Here the CDR3 reads CASSDWALLYEQYF. CDR3 DNA: TGTGCCAGCAGTGATTGGGCATTGCTCTACGAGCAGTACTTC.

V gene TRBV19 combines with J gene TRBJ1-2; possible D gene TRBD1, 5 bases. The CDR3 is 15 amino acids. Germline V lookup: CDR1 LNHDA, CDR2 SQIVND (reference sequence). Trimming took 4 bases from V and 3 from J, leaving 15 bases between them. The CDR3 bases are TGTGCCAGTAGTACCCCCGGGGGGAGCGACTATGGCTACACCTTC. The encoded protein is CASSTPGGSDYGYTF.

The rearrangement joins TRBV6-5 to TRBJ1-2; 10 bases map to TRBD1. The ends lost 6 bases at V and 4 bases at J; junction bases unmatched: 8. The germline V gene encodes CDR1 MNHEY and CDR2 SVGAGI. The CDR3 sequence is 15 residues long. The chain's CDR3 is CASRPDRGRSYGYTF. For the CDR3, the DNA is TGTGCCAGCAGACCCGACAGGGGGCGTAGCTATGGCTACACCTTC.

Turning to this clone: At one end, the junction sequence differs from germline, possibly due to a read error. Additional DNA sequences in this sample encode the identical CDR3. The chain links TRBV12-5 to TRBJ2-7, with 15 bases lining up with TRBD2. The CDR3 has 16 residues. Looked up from germline, CDR1 is LGHNT and CDR2 is FRNRAP. The CDR3 spells CASGLPRTSGRVEQYF. The CDR3 DNA sequence: TGCGCTAGTGGTTTGCCTCGGACTAGCGGGAGGGTCGAGCAGTACTTC.

V and J are TRBV6-5 and TRBJ1-1; TRBD1 matches 9 bases. The CDR3 contains 13 residues. J gave up 10 bases and V 2 bases, and 5 bases lay outside the gene matches. Germline CDR1 is MNHEY and CDR2 is SVGAGI. The CDR3 bases are TGTGCCAGCAGTTACCTGACAGGGGGGGGAGCTTTCTTT. It encodes CASSYLTGGGAFF.

The V gene is TRBV5-8, the J gene TRBJ2-5; D gene uncertain. Between the trimmed V and J ends, which lost 1 base and 1 base, there was a span of 5 bases. Germline V lookup: CDR1 SGHTS, CDR2 YDEGEE. This CDR3 contains 13 residues. This CDR3 is CASSLNSQETQYF. The DNA of the CDR3 is TGTGCCAGCAGCTTGAACAGCCAAGAGACCCAGTACTTC.

This rearrangement joins TRBV14 to TRBJ1-4; the D is unclear. The germline V and J ends were trimmed by 1 base and 5 bases, with 11 bases remaining between them. The CDR3 loop spans 15 amino acids. CDR1 SGHDN and CDR2 FVKESK come from the germline V gene. The CDR3 bases are TGTGCCAGCAGCCAAGTCGGCGGGAGAAATGAAAAACTGTTTTTT. It specifies CASSQVGGRNEKLFF.

This clone was observed once. The V call is TRBV27, the J call TRBJ1-5; 7 nucleotides line up with TRBD1. The CDR3 is made up of 14 amino acids. J lost 10 bases, V lost 1 base, and 7 bases had no gene match. Germline assignment: CDR1 MNHEY and CDR2 SMNVEV (reference sequence). The CDR3 here is CASSLWTGGGPQHF. The CDR3 DNA sequence: TGTGCCAGCAGTTTATGGACAGGTGGGGGACCCCAGCATTTT.

The chain carries TRBV25-1 and TRBJ1-1; no clear D. There are 15 residues in the CDR3. Germline V gives CDR1 MGHDK, CDR2 SYGVNS. Trimming removed 0 bases at V and 6 bases at J, with 14 bases between. The CDR3 DNA is TGTGCCAGCAGTGAATATGAGGGATCTGGCTCTGAAGCTTTCTTT. This gives the protein CASSEYEGSGSEAFF.

The rearrangement links TRBV21-1 to TRBJ1-3; the tabulated D call, TRBD1, remains unverified against the DNA. TRBV21-1 is labeled a pseudogene. This CDR3 region has 17 residues. CDR3 DNA sequence: TGTGCCCTCCCGCGGAGGGACAGGCTTAGCTCTGGAAACACCATATATTTT. Its protein is CALPRRDRLSSGNTIYF.

In this sample, this clone turned up once. The chain joins TRBV14 to TRBJ1-1; 7 nucleotides line up with TRBD1. Unmatched junction bases numbered 4, after V lost 2 bases and J lost 4 bases. This CDR3 region has 14 residues. Germline lookup yields CDR1 SGHDN and CDR2 FVKESK. Here the CDR3 reads CASSQRQGGTEAFF. CDR3 DNA sequence: TGTGCCAGCAGCCAAAGACAGGGAGGCACTGAAGCTTTCTTT.

The chain couples TRBV7-9 to TRBJ2-3, with 9 positions matching TRBD2. CDR1 and CDR2 (germline): SEHNR, FQNEAQ (reference sequence). The trim removed 7 bases at V and 0 bases at J, leaving 8 bases unmatched. This CDR3 has 16 amino acids. In DNA, the CDR3 is TGTGCCAGCAACGAGCGGGGGGTAAAAAGCACAGATACGCAGTATTTT. Its translation: CASNERGVKSTDTQYF.